This entry describes one T cell receptor (beta chain). Its antigen is unidentified. The data belong to a study of OX40 agonist ivuxolimab in advanced cancers. Regarding the study as a whole: CD8+ T cells were the subset that, on average, had more expanded clones than CD4+.

Repertoires were generated with immunoSEQ multiplex PCR, while TCRdb's copy carries only in-frame clones and drops some. The table records 40,000 to 65,000 clones, roughly 84% of them present only once. This material consisted of CD4+ or CD8+ T cells sorted from blood, taken in a trial of the OX40 agonist ivuxolimab. This receptor was obtained from an adult with an advanced solid tumor such as melanoma, head and neck, liver or kidney cancer.

CDR3 sequence: CASSSRGLSGNTIYF. CDR3 in DNA: TGTGCCAGCAGCAGCAGGGGGCTTTCTGGAAACACCATATATTTT. The rearrangement uses TRBV9 and TRBJ1-3; 8 nucleotides align to TRBD1. This CDR3 spans 15 amino acids. Germline values: CDR1 SGDLS, CDR2 YYNGEE. After removal of 4 bases from V and 1 base from J, the junction contained 4 bases not matched to a gene.